The rows below give T cell receptor beta chains drawn from one sample of a study of T cells after yellow fever vaccination. TCRdb processed the 5' RACE reads anew with MiXCR; each CDR3 protein has one entry. The table lists about 170,000 distinct CDR3 sequences, approximately 6.2% of them singletons. Sequencing used CD4+ T cells sorted from PBMCs, obtained on the day of the first yellow fever vaccination. These receptors came from a man aged 18 to 29 who received the YFV17D yellow fever vaccine. The CDR3 runs from the conserved cysteine through the conserved F or W. The order of the fields is J gene, clone size, D gene, V gene, CDR3 DNA, CDR3 protein. A D gene is named only where the DNA matches it firmly. The size entry is marked missing in some rows and otherwise reads once, few, many or a size class.

>TRBJ2-2|few|-|TRBV20-1
TGCAGTGCTAGGTCCGGGGTTGACACCGGGGAGCTGTTTTTT
CSARSGVDTGELFF
>TRBJ1-1|many|-|TRBV7-2
TGTGCCAGCAGCTTAGCGATGGGGGAGGGAGCTTTCTTT
CASSLAMGEGAFF
>TRBJ2-3|few|TRBD1|TRBV7-8
TGTGCCAGCACCTCAGTGGAGGCCAGGGGGACAGATACGCAGTATTTT
CASTSVEARGTDTQYF
>TRBJ1-1|-|TRBD1|TRBV5-6
TGTGCCAGCAGCTTGGTCGACAGGGTTTCCACTGAAGCTTTCTTT
CASSLVDRVSTEAFF
>TRBJ2-3|-|TRBD1|TRBV11-2
TGTGCCAGCAGCCCCGGGACAGGGAGAGTGGATACGCAGTATTTT
CASSPGTGRVDTQYF
>TRBJ2-3|many|-|TRBV27
TGTGCCACGAGGATCACAGATACGCAGTATTTT
CATRITDTQYF
>TRBJ2-3|many|-|TRBV5-1
TGCGCCAGCAGCTTTACCACAGATACGCAGTATTTT
CASSFTTDTQYF
>TRBJ1-1|few|-|TRBV6-2/TRBV6-3
TGTGCCAGCAGACCTCATTTGACGAAGAAAAGAACTGAAGCTTTCTTT
CASRPHLTKKRTEAFF
>TRBJ2-5|many|TRBD2|TRBV20-1
TGCAGTGCTAGAAGTAATAGCGGGGAGACCCAGTACTTC
CSARSNSGETQYF
>TRBJ1-4|-|-|TRBV5-1
TGCGCCAGCAGCTTAACCGGGACCTTGGATGAAAAACTGTTTTTT
CASSLTGTLDEKLFF
>TRBJ1-5|few|TRBD1|TRBV12-3/TRBV12-4
TGTGCCAGCAAGTCTTATTCCGGGACAGGGGATCCCAATCAGCCCCAGCATTTT
CASKSYSGTGDPNQPQHF
>TRBJ2-1|many|-|TRBV24-1
TGTGCCACCAGTGATTTGGATGAGCAGTTCTTC
CATSDLDEQFF
>TRBJ2-7|many|-|TRBV6-2/TRBV6-3
TGTGCCAGCAGCTCTCCCGGGAGCGCTACCTACGAGCAGTACTTC
CASSSPGSATYEQYF
>TRBJ2-3|many|TRBD2|TRBV20-1
TGCAGTGCTCAGCGGGGGGCCACAGATACGCAGTATTTT
CSAQRGATDTQYF
>TRBJ2-5|many|-|TRBV10-3
TGTGCCATCAGTGAGAGTCAGGGGCGGGAGACCCAGTACTTC
CAISESQGRETQYF
>TRBJ2-2|-|-|TRBV7-2
TGTGCCAGCAGCGTAGCCCTGCGATCCGGGGAGCTGTTTTTT
CASSVALRSGELFF
>TRBJ2-1|few|-|TRBV29-1
TGCAGCGTTGTAAGACCCTACAATGAGCAGTTCTTC
CSVVRPYNEQFF
>TRBJ2-6|-|-|TRBV5-1
TGCGCCAGCGAAGAGGCAGTTGGGGCCAACGTCCTGACTTTC
CASEEAVGANVLTF
>TRBJ2-2|many|-|TRBV11-2
TGTGCCAGCAGCTCAGGCCTGGTGGCCTTCACCGGGGAGCTGTTTTTT
CASSSGLVAFTGELFF
>TRBJ2-7|-|TRBD2|TRBV7-3
TGTGCCAGCAGCACCTCGCGGGGGGCCGAGCAGTACTTC
CASSTSRGAEQYF
>TRBJ2-3|many|-|TRBV11-2
TGTGCCAGCAGCTTAGATCGGGGGACGGATACGCAGTATTTT
CASSLDRGTDTQYF
>TRBJ2-1|once|-|TRBV3-1
TGTGCCAGCAGCCGATCGACGGTTTACAATGAGCAGTTCTTC
CASSRSTVYNEQFF
>TRBJ2-7|many|-|TRBV9
TGTGCCAGCAAAAGAGACCAGGCCTCCTACGAGCAGTACTTC
CASKRDQASYEQYF
>TRBJ1-4|-|-|TRBV5-1
TGCGCCAGCAGCCCCGGACGTCTAGCTCATGAAAAACTGTTTTTT
CASSPGRLAHEKLFF
>TRBJ1-1|many|-|TRBV7-6
TGTGCCAGCAGCCGTGGGGGGCGCGACACTGAAGCTTTCTTT
CASSRGGRDTEAFF
>TRBJ2-4|-|TRBD1|TRBV7-2
TGTGCCAGCAGCCGGGACAGGGGTCCGGACATTCAGTACTTC
CASSRDRGPDIQYF
>TRBJ2-5|many|-|TRBV12-3/TRBV12-4
TGTGCCAGCAGTTTACAGGGACCCCAAGAGACCCAGTACTTC
CASSLQGPQETQYF
>TRBJ2-3|many|TRBD1|TRBV7-2
TGTGCCAGCAGCTCAGGACAGGGGGACGATACGCAGTATTTT
CASSSGQGDDTQYF
>TRBJ2-3|medium-sized|TRBD1|TRBV5-1
TGCGCCAGCAGCCTAAGGACAGGAGTCACAGATACGCAGTATTTT
CASSLRTGVTDTQYF
>TRBJ1-4|many|-|TRBV7-9
TGTGCCAGCAGCTTGGGACGGGATAATGAAAAACTGTTTTTT
CASSLGRDNEKLFF
>TRBJ2-1|many|-|TRBV20-1
TGCAGTGCTAGAGCGAGGACAGCCGGGGGGGAGCAGTTCTTC
CSARARTAGGEQFF
>TRBJ1-4|-|-|TRBV11-3
TGTGCCAGCAGCTTAGGGGACGGTGAAAAACTGTTTTTT
CASSLGDGEKLFF
>TRBJ1-1|-|-|TRBV4-3
TGCGCCAGCAGCCAGGGAGAGGCTTTGGGGGACACTGAAGCTTTCTTT
CASSQGEALGDTEAFF
>TRBJ1-1|many|-|TRBV7-3
TGTGCCAGCAGCTTAACGGCGAACACTGAAGCTTTCTTT
CASSLTANTEAFF
>TRBJ2-2|few|-|TRBV6-2/TRBV6-3
TGTGCCAGCACGGGGGTCACCGGGGAGCTGTTTTTT
CASTGVTGELFF
>TRBJ1-1|few|TRBD1|TRBV7-8
TGTGCCAGCAGCTCCCCCCTTGGGACAGTTGGAGGGACCACTGAAGCTTTCTTT
CASSSPLGTVGGTTEAFF
>TRBJ1-1|few|-|TRBV7-2
TGTGCCAGCAGCTTTCGGCCAGGTGAAGCTTTCTTT
CASSFRPGEAFF
>TRBJ2-1|-|-|TRBV30
TGTGCCTGGAGTGGAGGGTTCGAGGGCGACAATGAGCAGTTCTTC
CAWSGGFEGDNEQFF
>TRBJ2-6|-|-|TRBV6-2/TRBV6-3
TGTGCCAGCAACAGAAGGGGGGCCTCTGGGGCCAACGTCCTGACTTTC
CASNRRGASGANVLTF
>TRBJ2-1|many|-|TRBV28
TGTGCCAGCAGTCCCCCCTCGGGGGTCTACAATGAGCAGTTCTTC
CASSPPSGVYNEQFF
>TRBJ1-2|-|-|TRBV12-3/TRBV12-4
TGTGCCAGCAGTTTAACCCCTCCGGGTGGAGGCTACACCTTC
CASSLTPPGGGYTF